This T cell receptor beta chain comes out of a study of human CD8 memory T cell subsets. Scientists made TCR beta libraries using UMI-labeled 5' RACE. TCRdb reprocessed the 5' RACE reads, keeping one entry per CDR3 protein, no DNA. The listing contains about 6,600 distinct CDR3 sequences. The germline CDR1 and CDR2 sequences are SEHNR and FQNEAQ (reference sequence). The CDR3 covers 16 residues. CCR7+ PD-1+ TIGIT+ early memory CD8+ cells with dysfunctional traits were TPEX. Total CD8+ T cells came from negative magnetic enrichment. The sequence was collected from a human donor in good health. The chain combines TRBV7-9 with TRBJ2-7; TCRdb picks TRBD1, but there is no DNA to check that call. The sample comprised CD8+ T cells from PBMCs. CDR3 protein: CASSLALAGTGREQYF.